A selection of T cell receptor beta chains follows, all from one sample in a study of blood T cell repertoires in COVID-19. Generated by immunoSEQ multiplex PCR, the TCRdb table keeps only in-frame clones and is missing some. The sample holds 24,000 or so clones, about nine tenths seen once. The material sequenced was peripheral blood. The receptors originated from a woman older than 75 with acute or convalescent COVID-19. Both conserved end residues are part of each CDR3. A D gene is named only where the DNA matches it firmly. Clone size is stated in some rows and not others, as once, few, many or a class when expanded.

J: TRBJ1-4
V: TRBV6-2/TRBV6-3
D: -
size: -
DNA: TGTGCCAGCAGTTATTCGGGGTCTCCCGGTAAAAAACTGTTTTTT
CDR3: CASSYSGSPGKKLFF

J: TRBJ2-7
V: TRBV6-5
D: -
size: -
DNA: TGTGCCAGCAGGTTCTCGACAGCAACCTACGAGCAGTACTTC
CDR3: CASRFSTATYEQYF

J: TRBJ2-1
V: TRBV19
D: -
size: -
DNA: TGTGCCAGTAGCCTCCAGGTCGGGAACTACAATGAGCAGTTCTTC
CDR3: CASSLQVGNYNEQFF

J: TRBJ2-3
V: TRBV27
D: -
size: -
DNA: TGTGCCAGCAGTTCTTACTCAGATACGCAGTATTTT
CDR3: CASSSYSDTQYF

J: TRBJ1-1
V: TRBV6-1
D: TRBD1
size: once
DNA: TGTGCCAGCAGTGAAGCAGGGACAGGGAACACTGAAGCTTTCTTT
CDR3: CASSEAGTGNTEAFF

J: TRBJ1-1
V: TRBV4-1
D: TRBD1
size: -
DNA: TGCGCCAGCAGCCTGGGACAGGGGGCGCGGAACACTGAAGCTTTCTTT
CDR3: CASSLGQGARNTEAFF

J: TRBJ2-1
V: TRBV5-8
D: -
size: -
DNA: TGTGCCAGCAGCTTATCAGGGATTGGTGAGCAGTTCTTC
CDR3: CASSLSGIGEQFF

J: TRBJ1-3
V: TRBV18
D: TRBD1
size: -
DNA: TGTGCCAGCTCACCACCCGGGACAGCCTCTGGAAACACCATATATTTT
CDR3: CASSPPGTASGNTIYF

J: TRBJ2-7
V: TRBV7-2
D: TRBD1
size: -
DNA: TGTGCCAGCAGCTTGGGACAGGGGCGGGAGCAGTACTTC
CDR3: CASSLGQGREQYF

J: TRBJ1-6
V: TRBV3-1/TRBV3-2
D: TRBD1
size: -
DNA: TGTGCCAGCAGCCCAAGACAGGGCTATAATTCACCCCTCCACTTT
CDR3: CASSPRQGYNSPLHF

J: TRBJ1-1
V: TRBV6-2/TRBV6-3
D: TRBD1
size: -
DNA: TGTGCCAGCAGTGACACCCCCGGGACAGCAATTGGGGCTTTCTTT
CDR3: CASSDTPGTAIGAFF

J: TRBJ1-1
V: TRBV29-1
D: TRBD1
size: -
DNA: TGCAGCGCGCTCAGACAGGGGGCGGGGAACACTGAAGCTTTCTTT
CDR3: CSALRQGAGNTEAFF

J: TRBJ2-2
V: TRBV9
D: TRBD2
size: -
DNA: TGTGCCAGCAGCGTAGGGCTAGCGGGAGGCCTGAACACCGGGGAGCTGTTTTTT
CDR3: CASSVGLAGGLNTGELFF

J: TRBJ1-3
V: TRBV11-2
D: TRBD1
size: -
DNA: TGTGCCAGCAGCCGCGACAGGGGAAGCTCTGGAAACACCATATATTTT
CDR3: CASSRDRGSSGNTIYF

J: TRBJ2-7
V: TRBV7-2
D: TRBD2
size: -
DNA: TGTGCCAGCAGCTCAAGAAGCGGGGGCGTATACGAGCAGTACTTC
CDR3: CASSSRSGGVYEQYF

J: TRBJ1-2
V: TRBV18
D: TRBD1
size: -
DNA: TGTGCCAGCTCACCACCGGCGCAGGGACAGGATAACTATGGCTACACCTTC
CDR3: CASSPPAQGQDNYGYTF

J: TRBJ2-3
V: TRBV6-2/TRBV6-3
D: -
size: -
DNA: TGTGCCAGCAGTAGGAGGGAGAGGGCAGATACGCAGTATTTT
CDR3: CASSRRERADTQYF

J: TRBJ1-5
V: TRBV2
D: TRBD1
size: -
DNA: TGTGCCAGCAGTGAAGATGGGACAGGGCTGGATCAGCCCCAGCATTTT
CDR3: CASSEDGTGLDQPQHF

J: TRBJ1-2
V: TRBV15
D: TRBD1
size: few
DNA: TGTGCCACCAGCCAGGGGGGCGTTGGCTACACCTTC
CDR3: CATSQGGVGYTF

J: TRBJ1-1
V: TRBV10-1
D: -
size: -
DNA: TGCGCCAGCAGTGAGTCGGGGACGGGGGGGACTGAAGCTTTCTTT
CDR3: CASSESGTGGTEAFF

J: TRBJ1-5
V: TRBV7-2
D: TRBD1
size: -
DNA: TGTGCCAGCAGCCCCCAGGCCGGGACAGGGGACGCCAATCAGCCCCAGCATTTT
CDR3: CASSPQAGTGDANQPQHF

J: TRBJ1-1
V: TRBV4-1
D: -
size: -
DNA: TGCGCCAGCAGCCGACAAGCACCCGGTGGGACACCGAACACTGAAGCTTTCTTT
CDR3: CASSRQAPGGTPNTEAFF

J: TRBJ2-3
V: TRBV7-2
D: -
size: -
DNA: TGTGCCAGCAGCTTCAGGTGGGATACGCAGTATTTT
CDR3: CASSFRWDTQYF

J: TRBJ2-7
V: TRBV18
D: -
size: -
DNA: TGTGCCAGCTCACCCCGGAGTTACGAGCAGTACTTC
CDR3: CASSPRSYEQYF

J: TRBJ1-2
V: TRBV11-2
D: -
size: -
DNA: TGTGCCAGCAGCCCAAGGAGGGCGGGAGGCTACACCTTC
CDR3: CASSPRRAGGYTF

J: TRBJ1-6
V: TRBV27
D: -
size: -
DNA: TGTGCCAGCAGTCTACCTCCAGGGACACCAAATTCACCCCTCCACTTT
CDR3: CASSLPPGTPNSPLHF

J: TRBJ1-1
V: TRBV10-2
D: -
size: once
DNA: TGCGCCAGCGCCGAGGTGAACACTGAAGCTTTCTTT
CDR3: CASAEVNTEAFF

J: TRBJ1-2
V: TRBV7-2
D: TRBD1
size: -
DNA: TGTGCCAGCAGCTTATCCCGTTTGACAGGGTCGGACACCTTC
CDR3: CASSLSRLTGSDTF

J: TRBJ1-1
V: TRBV3-1/TRBV3-2
D: -
size: -
DNA: TGTGCCAGCAGCCACCGAAACAGGGCTTGGGCTTTCTTT
CDR3: CASSHRNRAWAFF

J: TRBJ2-5
V: TRBV5-1
D: -
size: -
DNA: TGCGCCAGCAGCTTGACAGGCGGCCAAGAGACCCAGTACTTC
CDR3: CASSLTGGQETQYF

J: TRBJ2-7
V: TRBV10-1
D: TRBD1
size: -
DNA: TGCGCCAGCAGTTTACAGGGGAACTACGAGCAGTACTTC
CDR3: CASSLQGNYEQYF

J: TRBJ2-1
V: TRBV7-6
D: -
size: once
DNA: TGTGCCAGCAGCTTAGGGGGGACTGCCTACAATGAGCAGTTCTTC
CDR3: CASSLGGTAYNEQFF

J: TRBJ1-1
V: TRBV4-3
D: -
size: -
DNA: TGCGCCAGCAGCCAAATTCGGGGTGACACTGAAGCTTTCTTT
CDR3: CASSQIRGDTEAFF

J: TRBJ2-3
V: TRBV21-1
D: -
size: once
DNA: TGTGCCAGCAGCAGCCGTCCAAGACAGGCCCCGACAGATACGCAGTATTTT
CDR3: CASSSRPRQAPTDTQYF

J: TRBJ1-1
V: TRBV7-9
D: TRBD1
size: -
DNA: TGTGCCAGCAGCACCCCGGGACAGGGGATGGGGACTGAAGCTTTCTTT
CDR3: CASSTPGQGMGTEAFF

J: TRBJ2-7
V: TRBV7-2
D: TRBD2
size: -
DNA: TGTGCCAGCAGCGCTATGACTAGCGGGAGTAGAACCCACGAGCAGTACTTC
CDR3: CASSAMTSGSRTHEQYF

J: TRBJ1-5
V: TRBV2
D: TRBD1
size: -
DNA: TGTGCCAGCAGTCCCACAGGGGGAAGTCAGCCCCAGCATTTT
CDR3: CASSPTGGSQPQHF

J: TRBJ2-7
V: TRBV6-2/TRBV6-3
D: -
size: few
DNA: TGTGCCAGCAGTTACTCTGGGGCAGGCTCTGACTTC
CDR3: CASSYSGAGSDF

J: TRBJ2-2
V: TRBV2
D: -
size: -
DNA: TGTGCCAGCAATTCCCAGGGTGCCACCGGGGAGCTGTTTTTT
CDR3: CASNSQGATGELFF

J: TRBJ2-2
V: TRBV9
D: TRBD2
size: once
DNA: TGTGCCAGCAGCCTCCTGCTTACGGGACTAGCGGTCGGGGAGCTGTTTTTT
CDR3: CASSLLLTGLAVGELFF

J: TRBJ2-1
V: TRBV4-1
D: -
size: -
DNA: TGCGCCAGCAGCCAAGAGGTCACTAGCTACAATGAGCAGTTCTTC
CDR3: CASSQEVTSYNEQFF

J: TRBJ2-2
V: TRBV30
D: TRBD1
size: -
DNA: TGTGCCTGGAGGGGGACAGGGAACACCGGGGAGCTGTTTTTT
CDR3: CAWRGTGNTGELFF

J: TRBJ2-7
V: TRBV7-9
D: -
size: few
DNA: TGTGCCAGCAGCTTAGCGAGGGAGCAGTACTTC
CDR3: CASSLAREQYF

J: TRBJ2-1
V: TRBV9
D: -
size: -
DNA: TGTGCCAGCAGCGTAGCTACAGGCGATGAGCAGTTCTTC
CDR3: CASSVATGDEQFF

J: TRBJ1-1
V: TRBV4-3
D: -
size: -
DNA: TGCGCCAGCAGCCAAGTGTCGGGAGTTTGGACTGAAGCTTTCTTT
CDR3: CASSQVSGVWTEAFF

J: TRBJ2-2
V: TRBV10-1
D: -
size: -
DNA: TGCGCCAGCAGCGGGAACACCGGGGAGCTGTTTTTT
CDR3: CASSGNTGELFF

J: TRBJ2-1
V: TRBV7-2
D: TRBD1
size: -
DNA: TGTGCCAGCAGCTTAAGACCGGGACAGGGGCTCAGTGAGCAGTTCTTC
CDR3: CASSLRPGQGLSEQFF

J: TRBJ1-5
V: TRBV5-5
D: -
size: -
DNA: TGTGCCAGCAGCTCCGTTGGGAGGAGGGGAGAGGATCAGCCCCAGCATTTT
CDR3: CASSSVGRRGEDQPQHF

J: TRBJ2-1
V: TRBV6-2/TRBV6-3
D: TRBD2
size: -
DNA: TGTGCCAGCAGTACTCTAGCGGGTGAGCAGTTCTTC
CDR3: CASSTLAGEQFF

J: TRBJ2-7
V: TRBV7-6
D: TRBD2
size: -
DNA: TGTGCCAGCAGCTTAGCGGGGGGGGAGGGCCCCCACGAGCAGTACTTC
CDR3: CASSLAGGEGPHEQYF

J: TRBJ2-7
V: TRBV5-1
D: -
size: -
DNA: TGCGCCAGCAGCTTGGATGGACAGTCCTACGAGCAGTACTTC
CDR3: CASSLDGQSYEQYF

J: TRBJ2-3
V: TRBV29-1
D: TRBD1
size: -
DNA: TGCAGCGTTCCCAGGGCAGGGGGCCATCCAATGGCAGATACGCAGTATTTT
CDR3: CSVPRAGGHPMADTQYF

J: TRBJ2-2
V: TRBV6-5
D: TRBD2
size: -
DNA: TGTGCCAGCCTCTCGGGGGGCACCGGGGAGCTGTTTTTT
CDR3: CASLSGGTGELFF

J: TRBJ1-1
V: TRBV13
D: TRBD1
size: -
DNA: TGTGCCAGCAGCTCGACACAATTCGGACAGGGGGAGACTGAAGCTTTCTTT
CDR3: CASSSTQFGQGETEAFF

J: TRBJ1-5
V: TRBV28
D: -
size: -
DNA: TGTGCCAGCAGTTTAACAGGGCTGGGGCCCCAGCATTTT
CDR3: CASSLTGLGPQHF